A single sample gave rise to the 15 T cell receptor beta chains below, sequenced in a study of regulatory T cells in long-lasting Graves disease. Time point: newly diagnosed GD, antithyroid drugs for less than 3 months. Construction of the TCR library relied on RNA isolated from PBMCs. HTBI primers from iRepertoire and Arm-PCR of CDR3 regions yielded the TCR beta libraries. TCRdb reanalysed the multiplex PCR reads using MiXCR and keeps one entry per CDR3 protein. The table lists 550,000 to 700,000 distinct CDR3 sequences, 15% to 20% of them singletons. In addition, the sample was reused for a study of T cells in Graves' hyperthyroidism and ophthalmopathy.

The material sequenced was peripheral blood mononuclear cells (PBMCs), taken at new diagnosis, from a patient treated with antithyroid drugs. The source is a man younger than 35 with Graves disease.

This clonotype was found many times. The V and J genes are TRBV28 and TRBJ2-7, with 10 bases matching TRBD1. Germline CDR1 reads MDHEN; CDR2 reads SYDVKM. The V segment lost 2 bases and the J segment 5 bases; nucleotides outside the gene matches: 6. The CDR3 length is 15 residues. The CDR3 nucleotides read TGTGCCAGCAGTTTAGAGACAGGGGGCAACCACGAGCAGTACTTC. Translated: CASSLETGGNHEQYF. The full variable domain, rest sourced from reference TRBV28 and TRBJ2-7, is DVKVTQSSRYLVKRTGEKVFLECVQDMDHENMFWYRQDPGLGLRLIYFSYDVKMKEKGDIPEGYSVSREKKERFSLILESASTNQTSMYLCASSLETGGNHEQYFGPGTRLTVT.

This clonotype was found many times. This rearrangement joins TRBV6-2 or TRBV6-3 to TRBJ2-7; 11 bases match TRBD2. This CDR3 is 16 amino acids long. Germline loops: CDR1 MNHEY, CDR2 SVGEGT. Unmatched junction bases numbered 12, after V lost 7 bases and J lost 4 bases. CDR3 in amino acids: CASTEPAASGRYEQYF. In nucleotides, the CDR3 is TGTGCCAGCACCGAACCCGCCGCTAGCGGGAGGTACGAGCAGTACTTC.

This clonotype came up many times. V and J are TRBV11-2 and TRBJ1-3, with D perhaps matching TRBD1 (6 bases). This CDR3 region has 14 residues. Germline V CDR1 and CDR2: SGHAT, FQNNGV. Deletions cut 7 bases from V and 4 bases from J, with 14 bases between. The CDR3 DNA follows: TGTGCCAGCACCACCCGGGGGCAAGGAAACACCATATATTTT. Encoded protein: CASTTRGQGNTIYF. Full variable domain (outside the CDR3, taken from reference TRBV11-2 and TRBJ1-3): EAGVAQSPRYKIIEKRQSVAFWCNPISGHATLYWYQQILGQGPKLLIQFQNNGVVDDSQLPKDRFSAERLKGVDSTLKIQPAKLEDSAVYLCASTTRGQGNTIYFGEGSWLTVV.

The rearrangement links TRBV7-2 to TRBJ2-2, with D tentatively TRBD2 (5 bases). The V gene lost 3 bases and the J gene lost 9 bases, with 8 bases spanning the gap. From germline, CDR1 is SGHTA and CDR2 FQGNSA. CDR3 length: 12 amino acids. The CDR3 sequence: CASSLRVRELFF. The CDR3 DNA follows: TGTGCCAGCAGCTTGAGGGTCCGGGAGCTGTTTTTT.

This clonotype was counted a few times. The chain is built from TRBV29-1 and TRBJ2-1; tentative D call: TRBD2 (6 bases). Germline V gives CDR1 SQVTM, CDR2 ANQGSEA. The CDR3 consists of 11 residues. The V and J ends lost 6 bases and 13 bases respectively, with 16 bases between them. The CDR3 spells CSVEGIRSQFF. In DNA form, the CDR3 reads TGCAGCGTGGAGGGTATACGTAGCCAGTTCTTC.

The genes are TRBV9 and TRBJ2-4; 9 nucleotides line up with TRBD1. Germline V gene lookup returns CDR1 SGDLS and CDR2 YYNGEE. V gave up 4 bases and J gave up 8 bases; unmatched junction bases: 7. The CDR3 has 14 residues. The CDR3 region is CASSPGQGFYIQYF. The CDR3 coding sequence is TGTGCCAGCAGCCCCGGACAGGGGTTTTACATTCAGTACTTC.

This clonotype was counted at least ten times. This sequence joins TRBV20-1 and TRBJ2-3; D remains ambiguous. Germline V gene data show CDR1 as DFQATT and CDR2 as SNEGSKA (reference sequence). V was shortened by 3 bases and J by 4 bases, with 17 bases between the two germline ends. The CDR3 consists of 15 residues. Here the CDR3 reads CSASVGSFNPDTQYF. In DNA, the CDR3 is TGCAGTGCTAGTGTTGGGTCGTTTAACCCAGATACGCAGTATTTT.

The chain joins TRBV20-1 to TRBJ2-3, with 7 bases fitting TRBD2. The germline CDR1 and CDR2 sequences are DFQATT and SNEGSKA (reference sequence). The V and J ends lost 6 bases and 2 bases, in that order; junction bases with no gene match: 8. There are 14 residues in the CDR3. This CDR3 reads CSAAASGLTDTQYF. The CDR3 nucleotides read TGCAGTGCCGCGGCTAGCGGACTCACAGATACGCAGTATTTT.

This clonotype was counted between two and nine times. V is TRBV18 and J is TRBJ2-7; 7 bases match TRBD1. The CDR3 spans 12 residues. Per germline, CDR1 KGHSH and CDR2 LQKENI. Unmatched junction bases numbered 3, after V lost 3 bases and J lost 7 bases. In DNA, the CDR3 is TGTGCCAGCTCACCCACAGGGGAGGAGCAGTACTTC. Translation gives CASSPTGEEQYF.

The CDR3: CASSQRGPRHEQYF. The DNA of the CDR3 is TGCGCCAGCAGCCAACGCGGACCCCGCCACGAGCAGTACTTC. The genes are TRBV4-1 and TRBJ2-7; D remains ambiguous. The CDR3 is 14 residues long. Germline CDR1 and CDR2: MGHRA and YSYEKL. Deletions cut 2 bases from V and 5 bases from J, with 13 bases between.

At least ten counts were recorded for this clonotype. The rearrangement joins TRBV20-1 to TRBJ2-1; 7 nucleotides align to TRBD2. CDR1 DFQATT and CDR2 SNEGSKA come from the germline V gene (reference sequence). This CDR3 has 15 amino acids. Losses at the gene ends were 5 bases for V and 4 bases for J; bases not matched to a gene: 11. The CDR3 sequence is CSAGAAGVGYNEQFF. For the CDR3, the DNA is TGCAGTGCTGGGGCGGCGGGAGTTGGTTACAATGAGCAGTTCTTC.

This chain connects TRBV7-9 to TRBJ2-1; the D call may be TRBD1 or TRBD2 (5 bases each). Germline CDR1 reads SEHNR; CDR2 reads FQNEAQ (reference sequence). The CDR3 totals 17 residues. The ends were cut back, 5 bases at V and 6 bases at J, with 23 bases in the middle. This CDR3 reads CASSPQGGAGVFNEQFF. CDR3 DNA sequence: TGTGCCAGCAGCCCCCAAGGTGGGGCGGGTGTTTTCAATGAGCAGTTCTTC. The variable domain in full, completed from reference TRBV7-9 and TRBJ2-1, reads DTGVSQNPRHKITKRGQNVTFRCDPISEHNRLYWYRQTLGQGPEFLTYFQNEAQLEKSRLLSDRFSAERPKGSFSTLEIQRTEQGDSAMYLCASSPQGGAGVFNEQFFGPGTRLTVL.

The gene calls are TRBV10-1 and TRBJ2-2; D call uncertain. The CDR3 spans 15 residues. Trimming cost V 0 bases and J 5 bases, with 10 bases left between them. Germline V CDR1 and CDR2: WNHNN, SYGVQD (reference sequence). The CDR3 DNA reads TGCGCCAGCAGTGAGTCGATTTCCGGAACCGGGGAGCTGTTTTTT. Translating gives CASSESISGTGELFF.

This clonotype was counted only a few times. The chain joins TRBV6-1 to TRBJ2-2; no clear D. V lost 7 bases, J lost 5 bases, and 14 bases lay in between. Per the germline V gene, CDR1 is MNHNS and CDR2 is SASEGT. This CDR3 comprises 14 residues. The CDR3 bases are TGTGCCAGCATAAACAGAGATTGGACCGGGGAGCTGTTTTTT. It is translated as CASINRDWTGELFF.

This clonotype was detected ten times or more. The rearrangement uses TRBV28 and TRBJ1-1; no clear D gene. Germline V CDR1 and CDR2: MDHEN, SYDVKM. This CDR3 spans 13 amino acids. Deletions cut 3 bases from V and 5 bases from J, with 10 bases between. The CDR3 DNA reads TGTGCCAGCAGTTTCCCCTCGGGGACTGAAGCTTTCTTT. Translated, it gives CASSFPSGTEAFF.